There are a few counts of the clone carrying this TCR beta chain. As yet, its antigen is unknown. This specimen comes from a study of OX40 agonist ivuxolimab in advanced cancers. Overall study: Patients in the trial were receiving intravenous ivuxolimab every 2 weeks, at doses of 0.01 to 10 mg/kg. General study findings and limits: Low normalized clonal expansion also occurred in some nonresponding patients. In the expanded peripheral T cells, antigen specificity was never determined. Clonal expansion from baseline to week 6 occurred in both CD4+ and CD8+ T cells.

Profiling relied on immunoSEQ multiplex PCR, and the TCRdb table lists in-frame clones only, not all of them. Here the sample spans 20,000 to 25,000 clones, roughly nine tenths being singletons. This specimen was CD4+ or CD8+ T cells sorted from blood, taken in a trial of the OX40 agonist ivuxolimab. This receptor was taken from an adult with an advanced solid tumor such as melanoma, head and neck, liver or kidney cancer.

In DNA form, the CDR3 reads TGTGCCAGCAGCTTAATCGGAGGGGGCTTTGGAGAGACCCAGTACTTC. This translates into CASSLIGGGFGETQYF. The rearrangement uses TRBV7-9 and TRBJ2-5, with D possibly matching TRBD1 (7 bases). This CDR3 contains 16 residues. Germline CDR1 reads SEHNR; CDR2 reads FQNEAQ (reference sequence). The V end lost 2 bases, the J end lost 4 bases, and 17 bases lay between the germline ends. Filled out from reference TRBV7-9 and TRBJ2-5, the complete variable domain reads DTGVSQNPRHKITKRGQNVTFRCDPISEHNRLYWYRQTLGQGPEFLTYFQNEAQLEKSRLLSDRFSAERPKGSFSTLEIQRTEQGDSAMYLCASSLIGGGFGETQYFGPGTRLLVL.